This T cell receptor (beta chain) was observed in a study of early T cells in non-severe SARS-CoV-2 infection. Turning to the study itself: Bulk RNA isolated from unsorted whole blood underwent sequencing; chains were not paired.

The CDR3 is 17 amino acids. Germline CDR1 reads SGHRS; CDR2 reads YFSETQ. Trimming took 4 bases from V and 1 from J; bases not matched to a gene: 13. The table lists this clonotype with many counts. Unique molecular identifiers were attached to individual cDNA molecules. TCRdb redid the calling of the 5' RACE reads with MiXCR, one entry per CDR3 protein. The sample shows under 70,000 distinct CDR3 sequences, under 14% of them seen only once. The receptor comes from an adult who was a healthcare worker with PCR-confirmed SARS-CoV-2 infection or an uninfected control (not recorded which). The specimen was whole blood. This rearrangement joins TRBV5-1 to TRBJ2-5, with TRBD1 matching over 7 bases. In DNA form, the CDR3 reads TGCGCCAGCAGCCCGGGTGCGAGGGACAGCAGCCAAGAGACCCAGTACTTC. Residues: CASSPGARDSSQETQYF.